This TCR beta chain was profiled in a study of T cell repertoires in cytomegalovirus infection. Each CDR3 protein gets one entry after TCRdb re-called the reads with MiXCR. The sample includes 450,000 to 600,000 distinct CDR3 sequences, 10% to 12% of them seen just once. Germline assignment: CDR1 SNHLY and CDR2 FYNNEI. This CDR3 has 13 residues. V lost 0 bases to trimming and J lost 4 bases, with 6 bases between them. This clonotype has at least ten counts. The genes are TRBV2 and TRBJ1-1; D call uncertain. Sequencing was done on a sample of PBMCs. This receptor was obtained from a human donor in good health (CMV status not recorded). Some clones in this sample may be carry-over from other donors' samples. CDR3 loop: CASSEARGTEAFF. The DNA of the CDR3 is TGTGCCAGCAGTGAAGCGCGTGGCACTGAAGCTTTCTTT.